This note documents a single TCR beta chain sequence. This specimen comes from a study of blood T cell repertoires in COVID-19. About the study: Sample material is recorded as cDNA or gDNA derived from T cells, B-cell-depleted T cells, or PBMCs.

Per germline, CDR1 LNHDA and CDR2 SQIVND (reference sequence). The length of the CDR3 is 15 residues. Losses at the gene ends were 1 base for V and 3 bases for J; bases not matched to a gene: 4. Authors' analysis steps: Amplification of reference gene primers provided the estimated nucleated cell counts. Some clones are missing from TCRdb's copy, which holds only in-frame ones; the method was immunoSEQ multiplex PCR. V, J and clone size derive from that table, while D and trimming were established from the DNA sequence. The sample holds more than 120,000 clones, roughly nine tenths seen once. The chain carries TRBV19 and TRBJ2-7; 9 bases are a match to TRBD2. What was sequenced was peripheral blood. The receptor was isolated from a human donor in a cohort sampled during active COVID-19. The CDR3 nucleotides read TGTGCCAGTAGTATAGGTAGCGGGGGCCACTACGAGCAGTACTTC. Amino acids: CASSIGSGGHYEQYF.